The 5 T cell receptor beta chains presented below share a single source sample, sequenced in a study of T cells in Graves' hyperthyroidism and ophthalmopathy. What was amplified from RNA transcripts were TCR beta CDR3 regions. RT-PCR in the first round (using the HTBI primer set) targeted the TCR CDR3. Via MiXCR, TCRdb re-called the multiplex PCR reads, giving one row per CDR3 protein. The sample holds about 350,000 distinct CDR3 sequences; around 14% are singletons and the top ten take 20% to 25%. Sequencing used blood. The receptor source for this set is a woman aged 25 to 39 with Graves' hyperthyroidism.

This clonotype showed up many times. The chain recombines TRBV12-3 or TRBV12-4 with TRBJ1-5; possibly TRBD1 for D (5 bases). The CDR3 length is 13 residues. The ends were cut back, 1 base at V and 10 bases at J, with 11 bases in the middle. CDR3 loop: CASSLVGAEPQHF. For the CDR3, the DNA is TGTGCCAGCAGTTTAGTCGGGGCTGAACCCCAGCATTTT.

This clonotype was counted only a few times. The chain recombines TRBV28 with TRBJ2-2, with D uncertain. CDR3 length: 13 residues. Germline values: CDR1 MDHEN, CDR2 SYDVKM. V dropped 7 bases and J dropped 2 bases, with 8 bases sitting between them. The CDR3 DNA follows: TGTGCCAGCAAGGTGATCAACACCGGGGAGCTGTTTTTT. Residues: CASKVINTGELFF. Combining the CDR3 with reference TRBV28 and TRBJ2-2 gives the whole variable domain DVKVTQSSRYLVKRTGEKVFLECVQDMDHENMFWYRQDPGLGLRLIYFSYDVKMKEKGDIPEGYSVSREKKERFSLILESASTNQTSMYLCASKVINTGELFFGEGSRLTVL.

The chain links TRBV9 to TRBJ2-1; TRBD2 agrees at 9 bases. Germline assignment: CDR1 SGDLS and CDR2 YYNGEE. This CDR3 contains 16 residues. Unmatched junction bases numbered 9, after V lost 0 bases and J lost 8 bases. DNA of the CDR3: TGTGCCAGCAGCGTAGGTGGTAGCGGGAGCATCTATGAGCAGTTCTTC. Translated, it gives CASSVGGSGSIYEQFF.

The rearrangement links TRBV13 to TRBJ2-2, with TRBD1 matching over 7 bases. Looked up from germline, CDR1 is PRHDT and CDR2 is FYEKMQ (reference sequence). The CDR3 contains 16 residues. V dropped 5 bases and J dropped 2; count of bases not matched to a gene: 8. The CDR3 coding sequence is TGTGCCAGCAGCCGTCCCCGGGACAGTAACACCGGGGAGCTGTTTTTT. Translation gives CASSRPRDSNTGELFF. Complete variable domain (other parts from reference TRBV13 and TRBJ2-2): AAGVIQSPRHLIKEKRETATLKCYPIPRHDTVYWYQQGPGQDPQFLISFYEKMQSDKGSIPDRFSAQQFSDYHSELNMSSLELGDSALYFCASSRPRDSNTGELFFGEGSRLTVL.

This clonotype has at least ten counts. The V call is TRBV28, the J call TRBJ2-1, with TRBD1 matching 10 bases. The V gene's germline CDR1 is MDHEN and CDR2 SYDVKM. After removal of 1 base from V and 8 bases from J, the junction contained 5 bases not matched to a gene. This CDR3 has 15 amino acids. The CDR3 loop is CASSLSSGTGDEQFF. DNA for the CDR3: TGTGCCAGCAGTTTATCCTCCGGGACAGGGGATGAGCAGTTCTTC.